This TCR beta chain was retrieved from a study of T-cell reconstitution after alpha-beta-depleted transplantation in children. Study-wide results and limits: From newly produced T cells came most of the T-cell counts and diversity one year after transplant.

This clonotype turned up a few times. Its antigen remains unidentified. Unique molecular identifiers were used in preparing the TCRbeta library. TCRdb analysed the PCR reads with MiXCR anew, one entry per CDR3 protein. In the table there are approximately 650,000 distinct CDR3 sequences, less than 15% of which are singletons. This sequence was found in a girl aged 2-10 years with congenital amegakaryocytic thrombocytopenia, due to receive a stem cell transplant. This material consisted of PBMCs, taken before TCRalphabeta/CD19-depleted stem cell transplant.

The CDR3 coding sequence is TGTGCCAGCAGACCGGCGGCGGCTACCGGGGAGCTGTTTTTT. Its translation is CASRPAAATGELFF. The rearrangement uses TRBV6-1 and TRBJ2-2; D gene ambiguous. The CDR3 length is 14 residues. Germline loops: CDR1 MNHNS, CDR2 SASEGT. The V and J ends lost 6 bases and 5 bases respectively, with 13 bases between them.